This TCR beta chain emerged from a study of shared clonotypes between healthy human individuals. For sorted subsets, about 0.2 ug DNA per replicate equaled 30,000 or so T cell genomes. In the study's own analysis: ImmunoSEQ sequences covered only the junction and lacked quality scores; filtering therefore differed. TCRdb keeps only in-frame clones here, not all; method: immunoSEQ multiplex PCR. That table gives V, J and clone size, and the DNA gave D and trimming. The repertoire has more than 500,000 clones, around 95% of them found once; the top ten carry about 0.067%. Splitting of CD4+ cells produced CD45RA+ naive and CD45RA-negative memory subsets. This clone occurred once. This CDR3 comprises 13 residues. From germline, CDR1 is MNHNY and CDR2 SVGAGI (reference sequence). Trimming removed 5 bases from V and 3 bases from J, with 7 bases in between.

This chain joins TRBV6-6 and TRBJ2-2; D gene uncertain. Sequencing was performed on naive CD4+ T cells sorted from blood. Subset of the sample: CD45RA+ positively selected. This clonotype originated in a woman aged 25 to 39 in good health. The CDR3 coding sequence is TGTGCCAGCAGTCACCGCCACACCGGGGAGCTGTTTTTT. It encodes CASSHRHTGELFF.